Following are 26 T cell receptor beta chains from one sample sequenced in a study of human T cells and chemical hapten exposure. One entry per CDR3 protein, called by TCRdb with MiXCR from the RACE reads. The table has around 120,000 distinct CDR3 sequences, roughly 13% seen once; the top ten hold 0.9% to 0.95%. The time point here: patch test 1, 2 weeks after DPC sensitization. Treatment meaning: therapeutic diphenylcyclopropenone sensitization with weekly scalp DPC. The material was whole blood, obtained in connection with sensitization to the hapten diphenylcyclopropenone (DPC). Every receptor here comes from a man younger than 35 with alopecia areata. Some clones in this sample may be carry-over from other donors' samples.

The chain recombines TRBV11-2 with TRBJ1-6, with 9 bases that match TRBD1. The CDR3 has 14 residues. J gave up 8 bases and V 4 bases, and 3 bases lay outside the gene matches. The germline V gene encodes CDR1 SGHAT and CDR2 FQNNGV. CDR3 nucleotide sequence: TGTGCCAGCAGCTCGACAGGGGGAGATTCACCCCTCCACTTT. Encoded protein: CASSSTGGDSPLHF. Full variable domain (outside the CDR3, taken from reference TRBV11-2 and TRBJ1-6): EAGVAQSPRYKIIEKRQSVAFWCNPISGHATLYWYQQILGQGPKLLIQFQNNGVVDDSQLPKDRFSAERLKGVDSTLKIQPAKLEDSAVYLCASSSTGGDSPLHFGNGTRLTVT.

This clonotype was counted between two and nine times. A junction end diverges from the germline sequence, so it may reflect a read error. V gene TRBV11-3 combines with J gene TRBJ2-1; 8 nucleotides line up with TRBD2. The CDR3 length is 16 residues. Germline CDR1 reads SGHNT; CDR2 reads YENEEA. CDR3 in amino acids: CASSFGGGSSYNEQFF. In DNA, the CDR3 is TGCGCCAGCAGCTTTGGCGGGGGGAGCTCCTACAATGAGCAGTTCTTC.

The V call is TRBV4-1, the J call TRBJ2-7, with a weak D call TRBD1 (5 bases). The CDR3 has 14 residues. Germline CDR1 reads MGHRA; CDR2 reads YSYEKL. Trimming took 2 bases from V and 4 from J, leaving 12 bases between them. CDR3 bases: TGCGCCAGCAGCCAACGAAGGGGCGGATACGAGCAGTACTTC. Residues: CASSQRRGGYEQYF.

This clonotype was seen a few times. V is TRBV18 and J is TRBJ2-7, with D perhaps TRBD2 (5 bases). Germline V gene lookup returns CDR1 KGHSH and CDR2 LQKENI. The V gene lost 2 bases and the J gene lost 4 bases, with 12 bases spanning the gap. This CDR3 contains 14 residues. CDR3 sequence (DNA): TGTGCCAGCTCACCAGGGAGTAGTCTTTACGAGCAGTACGTC. This translates into CASSPGSSLYEQYV.

This clonotype was counted between two and nine times. The genes are TRBV12-3 or TRBV12-4 and TRBJ2-7; D may be TRBD2 (6 bases). Trimming removed 0 bases from V and 6 bases from J, with 12 bases in between. This CDR3 is 14 amino acids long. CDR3 region: CASSLASRDFEQYF. The CDR3 DNA sequence: TGTGCCAGCAGTTTAGCGTCCAGGGACTTCGAGCAGTACTTC.

There are a few counts of this clonotype. The rearrangement uses TRBV11-2 and TRBJ1-1, with D hard to call. CDR3 length: 14 residues. Trimming took 2 bases from V and 1 from J, leaving 8 bases between them. Germline V gene sequence: CDR1 SGHAT, CDR2 FQNNGV. CDR3 residues: CASSLKATNTEAFF. As DNA, the CDR3 is TGTGCCAGCAGCTTAAAGGCTACGAACACTGAAGCTTTCTTT.

This clonotype occurred a few times. This chain links TRBV20-1 with TRBJ1-1; tentatively, D is TRBD1 (5 bases). Trimming took 8 bases from V and 0 from J, leaving 16 bases between them. CDR1 is DFQATT, CDR2 SNEGSKA, per germline (reference sequence). The CDR3 spans 14 residues. CDR3: CSPRQRTMNTEAFF. CDR3 sequence (DNA): TGCAGTCCGAGACAGAGAACTATGAACACTGAAGCTTTCTTT.

This clonotype has more than one count but fewer than ten. The chain is built from TRBV5-4 and TRBJ2-7, with a weak D call TRBD2 (6 bases). Looked up from germline, CDR1 is SGHNT and CDR2 is YYREEE (reference sequence). CDR3 length equals 12 residues. Deletions cut 4 bases from V and 3 bases from J, with 8 bases between. Written as DNA, the CDR3 is TGTGCCAGCAGCCAGGGACTCTACGAGCAGTACTTC. Its translation is CASSQGLYEQYF.

The rearrangement uses TRBV4-1 and TRBJ1-1; no reliable D call. The V end lost 2 bases, the J end lost 4 bases, and 14 bases lay between the germline ends. Germline loops: CDR1 MGHRA, CDR2 YSYEKL. The CDR3 contains 15 residues. The CDR3 DNA follows: TGCGCCAGCAGCCAATCCCCCCGGGTTCGCACTGAAGCTTTCTTT. Its translation is CASSQSPRVRTEAFF.

The chain is built from TRBV28 and TRBJ2-2; D remains unclear. Between the trimmed V and J ends, which lost 3 bases and 6 bases, there was a span of 5 bases. The CDR3 loop spans 12 amino acids. CDR1 is MDHEN, CDR2 SYDVKM, per germline. CDR3 DNA: TGTGCCAGCAGTTTGATCTCCGGGGAGCTGTTTTTT. Encoded protein: CASSLISGELFF.

The rearrangement joins TRBV7-3 to TRBJ2-3; 9 bases are a match to TRBD1. CDR1 is SGHTA, CDR2 FQGTGA, per germline. CDR3 length: 14 residues. V was pared by 2 bases and J by 9 bases, with 6 bases of the junction left unmatched. As DNA, the CDR3 is TGTGCCAGCAGCTTAGGGACAGGGCAGGACACGCAGTATTTT. Amino acid sequence: CASSLGTGQDTQYF.

The V call is TRBV4-1, the J call TRBJ1-2; D is possibly TRBD1 (5 bases). Germline CDR1 is MGHRA and CDR2 is YSYEKL. Trimming pared 4 bases from V and 10 bases from J, leaving 16 bases between. The CDR3 contains 13 residues. Here the CDR3 reads CASSPPSGTYYTF. In DNA, the CDR3 is TGCGCCAGCAGCCCACCATCCGGGACCTACTACACCTTC.

This clonotype was detected only a few times. The rearrangement joins TRBV14 to TRBJ1-3, with a weak D call TRBD1 (6 bases). V was trimmed by 4 bases and J by 1 base, leaving 17 bases between them. Germline lookup yields CDR1 SGHDN and CDR2 FVKESK. This CDR3 comprises 17 residues. The CDR3 reads CASSRISGAKSGNTIYF. CDR3 sequence (DNA): TGTGCCAGCAGCCGTATCTCAGGGGCGAAATCTGGAAACACCATATATTTT.

The table lists this clonotype with a few counts. The chain links TRBV4-3 to TRBJ2-3; 11 nucleotides align to TRBD2. V gave up 4 bases and J gave up 0 bases; unmatched junction bases: 3. This CDR3 spans 16 amino acids. In germline, CDR1 is LGHNA, CDR2 YSLEER. The CDR3 spells CASSRGTSGSTDTQYF. For the CDR3, the DNA is TGCGCCAGCAGCCGCGGGACTAGCGGCAGCACAGATACGCAGTATTTT.

V is TRBV7-9 and J is TRBJ1-4; tentative D call: TRBD1 (5 bases). The CDR3 runs 15 residues. V was shortened by 6 bases and J by 2 bases, with 13 bases between the two germline ends. Looked up from germline, CDR1 is SEHNR and CDR2 is FQNEAQ (reference sequence). The CDR3 nucleotides are TGTGCCAGCAGTCACAGACAGACCACTAATGAAAAACTGTTTTTT. Translation gives CASSHRQTTNEKLFF.

There are many counts of this clonotype. The chain is built from TRBV12-3 or TRBV12-4 and TRBJ1-1, with D unclear. CDR3 size: 12 residues. Between the trimmed V and J ends, which lost 3 bases and 7 bases, there was a span of 9 bases. CDR3 coding DNA: TGTGCCAGCAGTTTTCTGGGCAGTGAAGCTTTCTTT. It is translated as CASSFLGSEAFF.

In its sample, this clonotype was seen a few times. The chain has TRBV7-9 and TRBJ1-1, with a possible D match to TRBD1 (5 bases). The CDR3 loop spans 17 amino acids. Germline CDR1 is SEHNR and CDR2 is FQNEAQ (reference sequence). Trimming stripped 2 bases from V and 5 bases from J, with 21 bases between. CDR3 protein: CASSLSGTQPFGTEAFF. DNA for the CDR3: TGTGCCAGCAGCTTATCAGGGACCCAACCTTTCGGGACTGAAGCTTTCTTT.

The chain is built from TRBV19 and TRBJ2-2, with D unclear. The length of the CDR3 is 16 residues. Trimming shortened V by 1 base and J by 2 bases, and 11 bases separated the two germline ends. Germline V CDR1 and CDR2: LNHDA, SQIVND (reference sequence). The CDR3 loop reads CASSIVRSFNTGELFF. DNA of the CDR3: TGTGCCAGTAGTATAGTCAGAAGTTTCAACACCGGGGAGCTGTTTTTT.

In its sample, this clonotype was seen a few times. The gene calls are TRBV7-2 and TRBJ2-3; D not resolved. CDR1 SGHTA and CDR2 FQGNSA come from the germline V gene. Trimming cost V 6 bases and J 4 bases, with 11 bases left between them. This CDR3 has 13 residues. The CDR3, as DNA: TGTGCCAGCAGTCCTGTTATGGCAGATACGCAGTATTTT. Protein product: CASSPVMADTQYF.

This clonotype has more than one count but fewer than ten. The J gene is TRBJ2-5, the V gene TRBV7-2; TRBD1 matches at 7 bases. V dropped 5 bases and J dropped 5; count of bases not matched to a gene: 14. CDR3 size: 16 residues. Germline V gives CDR1 SGHTA, CDR2 FQGNSA. The CDR3 loop reads CASSPTGFSKTETQYF. DNA for the CDR3: TGTGCCAGCAGCCCGACAGGGTTTTCGAAGACGGAGACCCAGTACTTC.

The rearrangement uses TRBV7-7 and TRBJ2-2; TRBD1 agrees at 9 bases. The CDR3 runs to 17 residues. V was pared by 5 bases and J by 4 bases, with 11 bases of the junction left unmatched. Germline CDR1 SSHAT, CDR2 FNYEAQ (reference sequence). DNA for the CDR3: TGTGCCAGCAGCCCCCGTTTACAGGGGGCGGGCACCGGGGAGCTGTTTTTT. This sequence encodes CASSPRLQGAGTGELFF.

The chain employs TRBV6-1 and TRBJ2-7, with TRBD1 matching 10 bases. V was pared by 6 bases and J by 6 bases, with 5 bases of the junction left unmatched. The CDR3 contains 13 residues. Per the germline V gene, CDR1 is MNHNS and CDR2 is SASEGT. The DNA for the CDR3 is TGTGCCAGCAGCCGACAGGGGGCCTTCGAGCAGTACTTC. Translation: CASSRQGAFEQYF.

In its sample, this clonotype was seen many times. V and J are TRBV7-6 and TRBJ2-1, with D possibly being TRBD2 (8 bases). CDR3 length equals 15 residues. With 6 bases removed from V and 7 bases from J, the gap between germline ends came to 19 bases. Germline lookup yields CDR1 SGHVS and CDR2 FNYEAQ. CDR3 DNA: TGTGCCAGCAGGTTGGGACAGCGGGAGTATAATGAGCAGTTCTTC. It yields the protein CASRLGQREYNEQFF.

In its sample, this clonotype was seen many times. This rearrangement joins TRBV7-9 to TRBJ1-3, with D perhaps TRBD1 (6 bases). Trimming stripped 2 bases from V and 8 bases from J, with 13 bases between. The CDR3 is made up of 14 amino acids. Germline V gene data show CDR1 as SEHNR and CDR2 as FQNEAQ (reference sequence). The CDR3 nucleotides read TGTGCCAGCAGCTTACGGGGGCGGCCGCACACCATATATTTT. It yields the protein CASSLRGRPHTIYF. The full variable domain, completed using reference TRBV7-9 and TRBJ1-3, is DTGVSQNPRHKITKRGQNVTFRCDPISEHNRLYWYRQTLGQGPEFLTYFQNEAQLEKSRLLSDRFSAERPKGSFSTLEIQRTEQGDSAMYLCASSLRGRPHTIYFGEGSWLTVV.

In this sample, this clonotype turned up a few times. The chain combines TRBV4-3 with TRBJ1-4, with a possible D match to TRBD1 (5 bases). Trimming took 3 bases from V and 7 from J, leaving 9 bases between them. The CDR3 length is 13 residues. Germline CDR1 LGHNA, CDR2 YSLEER. CDR3 DNA sequence: TGCGCCAGCAGCCAGCAGGGAACTGAAAAACTGTTTTTT. Translated, it gives CASSQQGTEKLFF.

This clonotype was counted a few times. The rearrangement joins TRBV2 to TRBJ1-5; D possibly corresponds to TRBD1 (5 bases). The germline V and J ends were trimmed by 6 bases and 3 bases, with 12 bases remaining between them. The CDR3 has 14 residues. Germline V gene lookup returns CDR1 SNHLY and CDR2 FYNNEI. CDR3 DNA: TGTGCCAGCAGGGCCGACAGCAACAATCAGCCCCAGCATTTT. This codes for CASRADSNNQPQHF.